These T cell receptor beta chains were read from a single sample in a study of cytomegalovirus exposure and HLA in healthy donors. The table came from immunoSEQ multiplex PCR; TCRdb's copy has only in-frame clones and leaves some out. Of some 130,000 clones listed, about four fifths are singletons. Sequenced sample: PBMCs. Receptors were obtained from a human donor in good health. Each CDR3 is given with its conserved first and last residue. Each record gives: D gene, V gene, J gene, clone size, CDR3 protein, CDR3 DNA. A D gene is named only where the DNA matches it firmly. Rows give clone size only sometimes, using once, few, many, or a class for an expanded clone.

NA,TRBV27,TRBJ2-5,once,CASGLEAQETQYF,TGTGCCAGCGGACTTGAGGCTCAAGAGACCCAGTACTTC
NA,TRBV7-6,TRBJ1-4,NA,CASSLGRPDNEKLFF,TGTGCCAGCAGCTTAGGCAGGCCAGATAATGAAAAACTGTTTTTT
NA,TRBV5-1,TRBJ2-5,few,CASNPGRGPNQETQYF,TGCGCCAGCAACCCCGGGCGGGGGCCGAACCAAGAGACCCAGTACTTC
NA,TRBV5-4,TRBJ1-5,NA,CASSPDRGLGQPQHF,TGTGCCAGCAGCCCGGACCGGGGTTTAGGTCAGCCCCAGCATTTT
NA,TRBV7-8,TRBJ2-7,NA,CASSWDTSYEQYF,TGTGCCAGCAGCTGGGACACGTCCTACGAGCAGTACTTC
TRBD2,TRBV7-9,TRBJ2-7,NA,CASSSGLASEQYF,TGTGCCAGCAGCTCGGGACTAGCTAGCGAGCAGTACTTC
NA,TRBV18,TRBJ2-7,NA,CASSRGGSVSYEQYF,TGTGCCAGCTCGAGGGGGGGCTCAGTCTCCTACGAGCAGTACTTC
NA,TRBV20-1,TRBJ2-7,NA,CSVMSSYEQYF,TGCAGTGTGATGAGCTCCTACGAGCAGTACTTC
TRBD1,TRBV5-4,TRBJ2-1,NA,CASSPGTGGYNEQFF,TGTGCCAGCAGCCCCGGGACAGGGGGTTACAATGAGCAGTTCTTC
NA,TRBV4-1,TRBJ1-1,NA,CASSQRGSNTEAFF,TGCGCCAGCAGCCAAAGGGGGTCCAACACTGAAGCTTTCTTT
TRBD2,TRBV27,TRBJ2-1,NA,CASSFGQGGSNEQFF,TGTGCCAGCAGTTTTGGGCAGGGAGGGTCCAATGAGCAGTTCTTC
TRBD1,TRBV5-1,TRBJ1-1,NA,CASSVVQGVRTEAFF,TGCGCCAGCAGCGTGGTACAGGGGGTACGGACTGAAGCTTTCTTT